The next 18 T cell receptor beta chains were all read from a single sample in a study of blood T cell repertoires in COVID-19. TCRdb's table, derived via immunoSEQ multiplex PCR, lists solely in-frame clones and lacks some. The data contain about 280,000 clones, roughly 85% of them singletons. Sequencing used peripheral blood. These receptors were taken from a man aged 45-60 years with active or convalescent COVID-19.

CDR3 sequence: CAWSGGVEQYF. In DNA, the CDR3 is TGTGCCTGGAGCGGAGGGGTCGAGCAGTACTTC. The chain joins TRBV30 to TRBJ2-7; a weak D match, TRBD2 (6 bases). V dropped 3 bases and J dropped 6 bases, with 9 bases sitting between them. This CDR3 spans 11 amino acids. From germline, CDR1 is GTSNPN and CDR2 SVGIG (reference sequence). The complete variable domain, with remaining parts taken from reference TRBV30 and TRBJ2-7, reads SQTIHQWPATLVQPVGSPLSLECTVEGTSNPNLYWYRQAAGRGLQLLFYSVGIGQISSEVPQNLSASRPQDRQFILSSKKLLLSDSGFYLCAWSGGVEQYFGPGTRLTVT.

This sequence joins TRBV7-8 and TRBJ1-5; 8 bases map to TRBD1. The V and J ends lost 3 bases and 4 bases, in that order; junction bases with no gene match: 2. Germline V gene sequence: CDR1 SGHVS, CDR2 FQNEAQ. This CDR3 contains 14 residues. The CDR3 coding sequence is TGTGCCAGCAGCTTTACAGGGGGTAATCAGCCCCAGCATTTT. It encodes CASSFTGGNQPQHF.

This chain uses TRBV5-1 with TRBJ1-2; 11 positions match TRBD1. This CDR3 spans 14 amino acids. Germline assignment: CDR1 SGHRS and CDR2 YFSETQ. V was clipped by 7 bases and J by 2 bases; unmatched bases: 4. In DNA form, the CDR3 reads TGCGCCAGCGGTGGACAGGGGGCCAACTATGGCTACACCTTC. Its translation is CASGGQGANYGYTF.

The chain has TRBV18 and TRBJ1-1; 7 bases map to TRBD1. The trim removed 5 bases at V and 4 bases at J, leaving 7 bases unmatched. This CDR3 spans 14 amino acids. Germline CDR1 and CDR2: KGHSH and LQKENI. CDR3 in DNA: TGTGCCAGCTCAACGACAGGGTCATCCACTGAAGCTTTCTTT. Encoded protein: CASSTTGSSTEAFF.

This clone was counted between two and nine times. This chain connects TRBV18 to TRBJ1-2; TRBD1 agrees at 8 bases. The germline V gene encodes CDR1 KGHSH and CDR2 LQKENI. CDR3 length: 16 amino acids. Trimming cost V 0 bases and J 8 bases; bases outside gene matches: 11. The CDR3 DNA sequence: TGTGCCAGCTCACCACCGCATCGGACAGGGAGGTTGGGCTACACCTTC. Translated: CASSPPHRTGRLGYTF.

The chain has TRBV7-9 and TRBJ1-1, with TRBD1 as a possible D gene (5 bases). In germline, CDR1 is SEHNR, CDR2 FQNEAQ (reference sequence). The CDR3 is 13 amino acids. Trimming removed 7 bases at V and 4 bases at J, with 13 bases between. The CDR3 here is CASIRYQGTEAFF. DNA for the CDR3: TGTGCCAGCATACGATATCAGGGCACTGAAGCTTTCTTT.

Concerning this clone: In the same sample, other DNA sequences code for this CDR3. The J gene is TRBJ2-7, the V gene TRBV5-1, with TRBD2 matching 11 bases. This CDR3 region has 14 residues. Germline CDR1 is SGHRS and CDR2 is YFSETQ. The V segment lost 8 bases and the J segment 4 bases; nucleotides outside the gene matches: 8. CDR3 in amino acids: CASSSGTSGYEQYF. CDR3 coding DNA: TGCGCCAGTTCTTCCGGGACTAGCGGTTACGAGCAGTACTTC.

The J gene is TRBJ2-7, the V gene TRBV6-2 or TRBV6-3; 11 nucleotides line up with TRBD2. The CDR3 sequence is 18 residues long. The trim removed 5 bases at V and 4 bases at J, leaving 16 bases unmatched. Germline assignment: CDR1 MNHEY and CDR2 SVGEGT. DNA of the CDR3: TGTGCCAGCAGTATTTCCGTGAAGAGACTAGCGGGGTTTTACGAGCAGTACTTC. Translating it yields CASSISVKRLAGFYEQYF.

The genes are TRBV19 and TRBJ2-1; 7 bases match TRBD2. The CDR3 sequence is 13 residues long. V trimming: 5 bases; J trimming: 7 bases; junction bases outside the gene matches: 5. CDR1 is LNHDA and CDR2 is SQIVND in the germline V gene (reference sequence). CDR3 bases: TGTGCCAGTAGTGGCGGGAGTTTAAATGAGCAGTTCTTC. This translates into CASSGGSLNEQFF. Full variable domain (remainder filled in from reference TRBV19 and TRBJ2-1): DGGITQSPKYLFRKEGQNVTLSCEQNLNHDAMYWYRQDPGQGLRLIYYSQIVNDFQKGDIAEGYSVSREKKESFPLTVTSAQKNPTAFYLCASSGGSLNEQFFGPGTRLTVL.

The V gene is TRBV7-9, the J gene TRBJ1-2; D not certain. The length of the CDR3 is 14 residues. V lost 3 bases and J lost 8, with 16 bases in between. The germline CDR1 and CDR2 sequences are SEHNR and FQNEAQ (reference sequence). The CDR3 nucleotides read TGTGCCAGCAGCTTTCATAACGCGCGCTCGGGCTACACCTTC. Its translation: CASSFHNARSGYTF.

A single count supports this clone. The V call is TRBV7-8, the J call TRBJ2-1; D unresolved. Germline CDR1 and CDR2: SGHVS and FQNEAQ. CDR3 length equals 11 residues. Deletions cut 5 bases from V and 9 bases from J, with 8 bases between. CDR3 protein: CASSPRVEQFF. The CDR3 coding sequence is TGTGCCAGCAGCCCCCGGGTTGAGCAGTTCTTC.

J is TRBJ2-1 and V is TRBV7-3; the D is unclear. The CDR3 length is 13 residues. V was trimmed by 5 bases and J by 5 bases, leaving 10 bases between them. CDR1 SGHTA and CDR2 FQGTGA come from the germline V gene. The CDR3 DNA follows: TGTGCCAGCAGCCGAGCGTTAAACAATGAGCAGTTCTTC. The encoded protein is CASSRALNNEQFF. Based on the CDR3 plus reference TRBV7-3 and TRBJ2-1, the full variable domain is GAGVSQTPSNKVTEKGKYVELRCDPISGHTALYWYRQSLGQGPEFLIYFQGTGAADDSGLPNDRFFAVRPEGSVSTLKIQRTERGDSAVYLCASSRALNNEQFFGPGTRLTVL.

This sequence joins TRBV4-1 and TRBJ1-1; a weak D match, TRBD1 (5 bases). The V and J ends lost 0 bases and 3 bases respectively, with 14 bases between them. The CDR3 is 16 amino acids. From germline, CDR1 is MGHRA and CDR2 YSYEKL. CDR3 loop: CASSQERGWEDTEAFF. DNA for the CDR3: TGCGCCAGCAGCCAAGAAAGGGGTTGGGAGGACACTGAAGCTTTCTTT.

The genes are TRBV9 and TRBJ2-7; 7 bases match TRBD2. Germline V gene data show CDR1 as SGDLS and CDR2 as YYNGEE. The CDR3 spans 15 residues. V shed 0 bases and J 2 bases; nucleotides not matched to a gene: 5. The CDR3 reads CASSVGGGSTYEQYF. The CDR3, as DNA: TGTGCCAGCAGCGTAGGTGGCGGGAGCACCTACGAGCAGTACTTC. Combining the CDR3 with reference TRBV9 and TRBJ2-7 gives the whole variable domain DSGVTQTPKHLITATGQRVTLRCSPRSGDLSVYWYQQSLDQGLQFLIQYYNGEERAKGNILERFSAQQFPDLHSELNLSSLELGDSALYFCASSVGGGSTYEQYFGPGTRLTVT.

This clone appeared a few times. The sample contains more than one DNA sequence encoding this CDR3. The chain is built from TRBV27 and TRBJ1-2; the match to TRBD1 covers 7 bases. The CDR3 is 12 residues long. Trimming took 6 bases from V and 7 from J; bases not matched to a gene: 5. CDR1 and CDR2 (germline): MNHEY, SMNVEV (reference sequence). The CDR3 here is CASRTGAGGYTF. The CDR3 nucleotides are TGTGCCAGCAGAACAGGGGCCGGTGGCTACACCTTC.

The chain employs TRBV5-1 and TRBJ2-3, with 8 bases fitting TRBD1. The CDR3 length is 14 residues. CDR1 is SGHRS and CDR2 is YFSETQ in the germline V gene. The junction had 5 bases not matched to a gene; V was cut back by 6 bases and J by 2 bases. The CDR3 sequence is CASNDRGNTDTQYF. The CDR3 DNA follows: TGCGCCAGCAACGACAGGGGAAACACAGATACGCAGTATTTT.

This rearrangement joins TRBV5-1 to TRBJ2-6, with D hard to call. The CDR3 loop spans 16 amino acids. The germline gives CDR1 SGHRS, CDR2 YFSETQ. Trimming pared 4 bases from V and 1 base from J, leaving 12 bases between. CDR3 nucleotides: TGCGCCAGCAGCGGGCCCGACCGGTCTGGGGCCAACGTCCTGACTTTC. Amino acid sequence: CASSGPDRSGANVLTF.

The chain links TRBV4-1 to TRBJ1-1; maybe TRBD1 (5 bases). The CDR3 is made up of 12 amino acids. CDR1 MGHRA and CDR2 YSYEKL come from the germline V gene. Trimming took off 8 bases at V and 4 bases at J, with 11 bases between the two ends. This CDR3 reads CASCTGSTEAFF. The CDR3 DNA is TGCGCCAGCTGCACAGGTTCCACTGAAGCTTTCTTT.